The T cell receptor beta chain under discussion was sequenced for a study of cytomegalovirus exposure and HLA in healthy donors. Across the study: Previous work identified roughly 110 million unique TCR beta sequences from around 200 million T cells. Study-wide points: Equally common other TCR beta chains were less clonally expanded than HLA-associated ones, a later analysis found. Within the data, a cluster of highly shared sequence variants was likely a sequencing artifact.

V lost 5 bases and J 2 bases, leaving 13 bases between the germline ends. The CDR3 runs 15 residues. Germline V gene sequence: CDR1 MNHEY, CDR2 SMNVEV (reference sequence). Concerning this clone itself: Its antigen is as yet unknown.

In the PCR, 60 Vbeta and 13 Jbeta primers were used. In the study's own analysis: A later analysis counted approximately 80 million unique TCR beta chains, around 12 million shared. Libraries were prepared by immunoSEQ multiplex PCR; TCRdb keeps only in-frame clonotypes and omits some of them. D and trimming come from the DNA, and the V and J calls and clone size come from that table. The sample lists 100,000 to 150,000 clones, about 81% seen once, with about 1.8% in the top ten. The chain is built from TRBV27 and TRBJ1-5, with D possibly TRBD1 on 6 matching bases. Material: PBMCs. The sequence derives from a man in his forties in good health and CMV-seronegative. Written as DNA, the CDR3 is TGTGCCAGCAGTCGAACAGGGCTAGGCAATCAGCCCCAGCATTTT. Amino acids: CASSRTGLGNQPQHF.